This T cell receptor (beta chain) was recovered during a study of human T cells and chemical hapten exposure. About the research overall: Upper inner arm skin measuring about 2 cm by about 2 cm received 2% DPC for sensitization.

Per the germline V gene, CDR1 is DFQATT and CDR2 is SNEGSKA (reference sequence). CDR3 length equals 11 residues. Trimming removed 7 bases at V and 9 bases at J, with 13 bases between. MiXCR, run by TCRdb on the RACE reads, gives a single entry per CDR3 protein. The profile covers roughly 40,000 distinct CDR3 sequences, with more than 9.5% appearing a single time and roughly 2.5% taken by the ten largest. The time point denotes: patch test 3, about 24 weeks after DPC sensitization. The treatment is: therapeutic diphenylcyclopropenone sensitization with weekly scalp DPC. It was from unfractionated whole blood that total RNA was extracted. Every patch test was put on after a blood sample was taken. Overall study findings and caveats: There was no change with DPC sensitization in TCRs above 1 in 1000 frequency. Significantly greater numbers of large CDR3 similarity clusters came from expanded TCRs than from controls.

The table lists this clonotype with many counts. Its antigen is still unknown. This TCR was sampled from a woman aged 40 to 55 with alopecia areata. Some clones in this sample may be carry-over from other donors' samples. The starting material was whole blood, obtained in connection with sensitization to the hapten diphenylcyclopropenone (DPC). The J gene is TRBJ2-1, the V gene TRBV20-1; either TRBD1 or TRBD2 may fit D (5 bases each). CDR3 residues: CSGRGAGEQFF. CDR3 nucleotide sequence: TGCAGTGGCAGAGGGGCGGGTGAGCAGTTCTTC.